The clone carrying this T cell receptor (beta chain) was found once. The sample is drawn from a study of T cell changes during pregnancy in multiple sclerosis. Clones were read by immunoSEQ multiplex PCR, and TCRdb kept only the in-frame ones, dropping some. The sample records 65,000 to 85,000 clones, 94% being singletons. CDR1 MDHEN and CDR2 SYDVKM come from the germline V gene. Trimming removed 1 base from V and 0 bases from J, with 10 bases in between. The CDR3 is made up of 17 amino acids. The starting material was peripheral blood, obtained in the second trimester of pregnancy. The sequence was obtained from a female donor in good health, enrolled as a control in a pregnancy study. This chain links TRBV28 with TRBJ2-6, with D uncertain. In nucleotides, the CDR3 is TGTGCCAGCAGTTTATTCACCCCCAGCTCTGGGGCCAACGTCCTGACTTTC. Translating it yields CASSLFTPSSGANVLTF.